The next 30 T cell receptor beta chains were all read from a single sample in a study of cytomegalovirus exposure and HLA in healthy donors. With 60 Vbeta and 13 Jbeta primers, the PCR was carried out. Generated by immunoSEQ multiplex PCR, the TCRdb table keeps only in-frame clones and is missing some. The repertoire holds about 120,000 clones, with about three quarters as singletons. The sample taken for sequencing was PBMCs. The source is a woman aged 55-70 years in good health and CMV-seropositive.

This clone showed up just a few times. V is TRBV21-1 and J is TRBJ2-1; the table's D call, TRBD1, has no DNA check behind it. TRBV21-1 is shown as a pseudogene. The CDR3 contains 13 residues. The CDR3 here is CASSDRIYNEQFF. The CDR3 region has the DNA TGTGCCAGCAGCGACAGGATATACAATGAGCAGTTCTTC.

This clone was detected ten times or more. J is TRBJ1-1 and V is TRBV21-1; TRBD1, the table's D call, was not compared with the DNA. TRBV21-1 is a recognized pseudogene. The CDR3 loop spans 19 amino acids. The CDR3 is CASSTGRTGKKRRNTEAFF. The DNA for the CDR3 is TGTGCCAGCAGCACGGGCAGGACAGGGAAAAAAAGAAGGAACACTGAAGCTTTCTTT.

The gene calls are TRBV4-2 and TRBJ2-1, with 7 bases identical to TRBD2. Germline loops: CDR1 LGHNA, CDR2 YNFKEQ. V shed 2 bases, J shed 3 bases, and the junction held 7 bases outside the gene matches. The length of the CDR3 is 16 residues. The CDR3 here is CASSQFSGTIYNEQFF. CDR3 sequence (DNA): TGTGCCAGCAGCCAATTTTCCGGGACTATCTACAATGAGCAGTTCTTC.

This chain joins TRBV15 and TRBJ2-1, with 7 bases matching TRBD1. Germline assignment: CDR1 LNHNV and CDR2 YYDKDF (reference sequence). With V trimmed by 0 bases and J by 2 bases, 4 bases remained unmatched. The CDR3 is made up of 16 amino acids. The CDR3: CATSRDGQAPYNEQFF. DNA for the CDR3: TGTGCCACCAGCAGAGACGGACAGGCCCCCTACAATGAGCAGTTCTTC.

This clone was seen at least ten times. The chain uses TRBV29-1 and TRBJ1-1; perhaps TRBD1 as D (6 bases). Germline V gene data show CDR1 as SQVTM and CDR2 as ANQGSEA. CDR3 length: 14 residues. The germline V and J ends were trimmed by 6 bases and 1 base, with 15 bases remaining between them. CDR3 amino acids: CSVASGATNTEAFF. DNA for the CDR3: TGCAGCGTAGCCTCAGGGGCCACGAACACTGAAGCTTTCTTT.

The genes are TRBV27 and TRBJ1-6; no clear D. Trimming removed 0 bases from V and 3 bases from J, with 9 bases in between. Germline values: CDR1 MNHEY, CDR2 SMNVEV (reference sequence). The CDR3 contains 16 residues. The CDR3: CASSLSRSYYNSPLHF. The CDR3 nucleotides are TGTGCCAGCAGTTTATCGCGGAGCTACTATAATTCACCCCTCCACTTT.

The chain couples TRBV15 to TRBJ1-5, with D possibly being TRBD1 (5 bases). The CDR3 covers 19 residues. The V gene lost 0 bases and the J gene lost 4 bases, with 22 bases spanning the gap. Germline V gene lookup returns CDR1 LNHNV and CDR2 YYDKDF (reference sequence). CDR3: CATSRDFRSNYRSNQPQHF. The CDR3, as DNA: TGTGCCACCAGCAGAGATTTCCGATCAAATTACAGGAGTAATCAGCCCCAGCATTTT.

The chain couples TRBV30 to TRBJ2-7; 8 positions match TRBD1. V dropped 0 bases and J dropped 0; count of bases not matched to a gene: 4. The CDR3 runs 15 residues. Looked up from germline, CDR1 is GTSNPN and CDR2 is SVGIG (reference sequence). CDR3 amino acids: CAWSVQGEASYEQYF. CDR3 sequence (DNA): TGTGCCTGGAGTGTACAGGGGGAGGCCTCCTACGAGCAGTACTTC.

The rearrangement links TRBV4-2 to TRBJ2-3, with 7 nucleotides matching TRBD2. Per the germline V gene, CDR1 is LGHNA and CDR2 is YNFKEQ. This CDR3 contains 18 residues. V lost 1 base, J lost 2 bases, and 12 bases stayed unmatched. CDR3 sequence reads: CASSQGDYPGGNTDTQYF. The CDR3, as DNA: TGTGCCAGCAGCCAAGGCGACTACCCGGGAGGAAACACAGATACGCAGTATTTT.

The chain combines TRBV7-2 with TRBJ2-7; no firm D call. This CDR3 contains 14 residues. In germline, CDR1 is SGHTA, CDR2 FQGNSA. Trimming pared 1 base from V and 7 bases from J, leaving 14 bases between. CDR3 nucleotides: TGTGCCAGCAGCTTAGGTTTACGGGTGGAGGAGCAGTACTTC. This codes for CASSLGLRVEEQYF. Based on the CDR3 plus reference TRBV7-2 and TRBJ2-7, the full variable domain is GAGVSQSPSNKVTEKGKDVELRCDPISGHTALYWYRQSLGQGLEFLIYFQGNSAPDKSGLPSDRFSAERTGGSVSTLTIQRTQQEDSAVYLCASSLGLRVEEQYFGPGTRLTVT.

The genes are TRBV27 and TRBJ2-1; TRBD1 matches at 7 bases. Per germline, CDR1 MNHEY and CDR2 SMNVEV (reference sequence). V lost 4 bases to trimming and J lost 4 bases; unmatched junction nucleotides: 10. There are 16 residues in the CDR3. The CDR3 spells CASSSWTGFEYNEQFF. The CDR3 nucleotides read TGTGCCAGCAGTTCCTGGACAGGTTTTGAGTACAATGAGCAGTTCTTC.

The genes are TRBV7-6 and TRBJ2-1; tentatively, D is TRBD1 (5 bases). V was cut by 5 bases and J by 0 bases, with 5 bases left in between. The CDR3 loop spans 13 amino acids. Germline lookup yields CDR1 SGHVS and CDR2 FNYEAQ. The CDR3 nucleotides are TGTGCCAGCAGCCAGGGCTCCTACAATGAGCAGTTCTTC. Its protein is CASSQGSYNEQFF.

CDR3 sequence reads: CASSPNLGTENNEQFF. CDR3 nucleotides: TGTGCCAGCTCACCAAATTTGGGGACAGAAAACAATGAGCAGTTCTTC. The chain recombines TRBV18 with TRBJ2-1; 7 nucleotides align to TRBD1. The CDR3 totals 16 residues. CDR1 is KGHSH, CDR2 LQKENI, per germline. The ends lost 2 bases at V and 5 bases at J; junction bases unmatched: 9.

This clone has just a few counts. This chain links TRBV7-9 with TRBJ1-3; D is possibly TRBD1 (6 bases). Trimming took off 4 bases at V and 0 bases at J, with 7 bases between the two ends. This CDR3 has 14 amino acids. Germline CDR1 is SEHNR and CDR2 is FQNEAQ (reference sequence). As DNA, the CDR3 is TGTGCCAGCAGCTGGGGGCCCTCTGGAAACACCATATATTTT. Amino acids: CASSWGPSGNTIYF.

The genes are TRBV7-3 and TRBJ1-1; no reliable D call. Germline values: CDR1 SGHTA, CDR2 FQGTGA. The CDR3 contains 14 residues. The germline V and J ends were trimmed by 2 bases and 1 base, with 8 bases remaining between them. The CDR3 protein is CASSLFHGNTEAFF. DNA of the CDR3: TGTGCCAGCAGCTTATTTCACGGGAACACTGAAGCTTTCTTT.

The V and J genes are TRBV7-9 and TRBJ2-1; 12 bases map to TRBD2. Germline CDR1 and CDR2: SEHNR and FQNEAQ (reference sequence). Unmatched junction bases numbered 5, after V lost 7 bases and J lost 7 bases. The CDR3 consists of 14 residues. The CDR3 DNA follows: TGTGCCAGCACCCCTAGCGGGAGGGTGAATGAGCAGTTCTTC. This gives the protein CASTPSGRVNEQFF.

This clone is a singleton in its sample. The V gene is TRBV28, the J gene TRBJ2-7; 9 bases fit TRBD1. Germline trimming cut 5 bases from V and 2 bases from J; bases unmatched to any gene: 7. The germline gives CDR1 MDHEN, CDR2 SYDVKM. The CDR3 consists of 15 residues. This CDR3 reads CASSLRDRVTYEQYF. In DNA form, the CDR3 reads TGTGCCAGCAGTCTAAGGGACAGGGTAACCTACGAGCAGTACTTC.

The rearrangement links TRBV5-1 to TRBJ2-1; TRBD2 matches at 7 bases. Germline CDR1 and CDR2: SGHRS and YFSETQ. V was pared by 0 bases and J by 9 bases, with 9 bases of the junction left unmatched. The CDR3 has 15 residues. Written as DNA, the CDR3 is TGCGCCAGCAGCTTGGCGGGGGGAGTGGGTGTTGAGCAGTTCTTC. This translates into CASSLAGGVGVEQFF.

This rearrangement joins TRBV5-4 to TRBJ2-1, with 12 bases identical to TRBD2. Germline V gene data show CDR1 as SGHNT and CDR2 as YYREEE (reference sequence). The CDR3 is made up of 17 amino acids. Trimming cost V 4 bases and J 0 bases; bases outside gene matches: 5. The DNA for the CDR3 is TGTGCCAGCAGCCGTGGGGGACTAGCGGGCTCCTACAATGAGCAGTTCTTC. It specifies CASSRGGLAGSYNEQFF.

The chain joins TRBV7-9 to TRBJ1-5, with TRBD1 identical over 7 bases. J lost 7 bases, V lost 5 bases, and 8 bases had no gene match. This CDR3 has 14 amino acids. Germline V gene data show CDR1 as SEHNR and CDR2 as FQNEAQ (reference sequence). DNA of the CDR3: TGTGCCAGCAGCCTCACAGGGGTTGGGCAGCCCCAGCATTTT. Its protein product is CASSLTGVGQPQHF.

V usage is TRBV6-1 and J usage is TRBJ1-5; 9 nucleotides line up with TRBD1. The V gene end was trimmed by 5 bases and the J gene end by 6 bases; junction bases not matched to a gene: 8. The CDR3 has 15 amino acids. Looked up from germline, CDR1 is MNHNS and CDR2 is SASEGT. The CDR3 region is CASSIGQGFGQPQHF. CDR3 DNA sequence: TGTGCCAGCAGTATTGGACAGGGGTTCGGTCAGCCCCAGCATTTT.

This clone has more than one count but fewer than ten. V usage is TRBV11-2 and J usage is TRBJ1-2, with TRBD1 matching over 12 bases. From germline, CDR1 is SGHAT and CDR2 FQNNGV. Trimming at V came to 3 bases and at J to 4 bases, leaving 15 bases not matched to a gene. The CDR3 has 19 residues. Written as DNA, the CDR3 is TGTGCCAGCAGCTTGTCCGGGACAGGGGGCACTTCGTCCCCCTATGGCTACACCTTC. Amino acid sequence: CASSLSGTGGTSSPYGYTF.

The chain carries TRBV4-1 and TRBJ1-2; 8 bases map to TRBD1. This CDR3 comprises 15 residues. Germline V lookup: CDR1 MGHRA, CDR2 YSYEKL. V lost 0 bases to trimming and J lost 6 bases; unmatched junction nucleotides: 6. This CDR3 reads CASSQEPQGANGYTF. The CDR3 nucleotides are TGCGCCAGCAGCCAAGAGCCGCAGGGGGCTAATGGCTACACCTTC.

This clone was recorded only once. V is TRBV28 and J is TRBJ2-1, with 14 bases aligning to TRBD2. Germline lookup yields CDR1 MDHEN and CDR2 SYDVKM. V lost 5 bases, J lost 7 bases, and 7 bases stayed unmatched. The CDR3 is 16 amino acids. CDR3 bases: TGTGCCAGCAGTCACGGGACTAGCGGGAGTGGAAATGAGCAGTTCTTC. Residues: CASSHGTSGSGNEQFF.

The count of this clone is one. The V gene is TRBV4-1, the J gene TRBJ2-1; D is unclear. The V end lost 0 bases, the J end lost 6 bases, and 9 bases lay between the germline ends. The CDR3 spans 14 residues. Germline CDR1 and CDR2: MGHRA and YSYEKL. The CDR3 loop is CASSQEVLSNEQFF. The CDR3 region has the DNA TGCGCCAGCAGCCAAGAAGTTCTAAGCAATGAGCAGTTCTTC.

DNA for the CDR3: TGTGCCAGCAGCTTAGGGGACACGAATGAAAAACTGTTTTTT. Translating it yields CASSLGDTNEKLFF. The chain carries TRBV7-9 and TRBJ1-4; possible D gene TRBD1, 6 bases. In germline, CDR1 is SEHNR, CDR2 FQNEAQ (reference sequence). V lost 1 base and J lost 5, with 8 bases in between. The CDR3 is made up of 14 amino acids.

This chain uses TRBV29-1 with TRBJ2-3, with 9 bases matching TRBD1. Germline V gene sequence: CDR1 SQVTM, CDR2 ANQGSEA. V was clipped by 6 bases and J by 3 bases; unmatched bases: 4. The CDR3 extends over 13 amino acids. The CDR3 region is CSVVGQGTDTQYF. CDR3 in DNA: TGCAGCGTCGTGGGACAGGGAACAGATACGCAGTATTTT.

This clone was found a few times. The rearrangement uses TRBV6-5 and TRBJ2-7, with 9 bases aligning to TRBD1. V lost 2 bases to trimming and J lost 3 bases; unmatched junction nucleotides: 5. Germline V CDR1 and CDR2: MNHEY, SVGAGI. The CDR3 extends over 15 amino acids. The CDR3 is CASSYAGTGNYEQYF. The CDR3 nucleotides read TGTGCCAGCAGTTACGCCGGGACAGGGAACTACGAGCAGTACTTC.

The chain is built from TRBV18 and TRBJ1-1; possible D gene TRBD1, 6 bases. The CDR3 has 16 residues. Germline V gene lookup returns CDR1 KGHSH and CDR2 LQKENI. Trimming cost V 5 bases and J 5 bases, with 21 bases left between them. The CDR3 protein is CASSEQGGPMRTEAFF. CDR3 bases: TGTGCCAGCTCAGAACAGGGAGGGCCCATGAGAACTGAAGCTTTCTTT.

The chain couples TRBV29-1 to TRBJ2-3; 9 bases align to TRBD1. Germline values: CDR1 SQVTM, CDR2 ANQGSEA. The CDR3 length is 13 residues. The J segment lost 2 bases and the V segment lost 7 bases, leaving 4 bases of the junction unmatched. CDR3 in amino acids: CSAWDRVTDTQYF. Here the CDR3 DNA reads TGCAGCGCCTGGGACAGGGTCACAGATACGCAGTATTTT.